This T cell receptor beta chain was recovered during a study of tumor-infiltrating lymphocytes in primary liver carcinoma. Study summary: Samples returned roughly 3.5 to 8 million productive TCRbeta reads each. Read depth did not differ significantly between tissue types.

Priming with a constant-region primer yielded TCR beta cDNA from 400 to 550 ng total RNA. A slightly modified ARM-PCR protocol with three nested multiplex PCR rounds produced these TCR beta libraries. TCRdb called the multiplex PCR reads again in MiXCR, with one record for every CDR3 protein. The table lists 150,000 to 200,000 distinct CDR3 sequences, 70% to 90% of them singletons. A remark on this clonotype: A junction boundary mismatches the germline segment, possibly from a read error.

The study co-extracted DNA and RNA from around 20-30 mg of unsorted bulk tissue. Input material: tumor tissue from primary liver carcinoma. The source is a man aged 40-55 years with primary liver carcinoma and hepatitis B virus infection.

DNA of the CDR3: TGCGCCAGCAGCCAAGAAACTAGTGGGAGTGCAGATATGCAGTTTTTT. Translation gives CASSQETSGSADMQFF. This chain joins TRBV4-1 and TRBJ2-3; a weak D match, TRBD2 (5 bases). Germline lookup yields CDR1 MGHRA and CDR2 YSYEKL. CDR3 length: 16 amino acids.